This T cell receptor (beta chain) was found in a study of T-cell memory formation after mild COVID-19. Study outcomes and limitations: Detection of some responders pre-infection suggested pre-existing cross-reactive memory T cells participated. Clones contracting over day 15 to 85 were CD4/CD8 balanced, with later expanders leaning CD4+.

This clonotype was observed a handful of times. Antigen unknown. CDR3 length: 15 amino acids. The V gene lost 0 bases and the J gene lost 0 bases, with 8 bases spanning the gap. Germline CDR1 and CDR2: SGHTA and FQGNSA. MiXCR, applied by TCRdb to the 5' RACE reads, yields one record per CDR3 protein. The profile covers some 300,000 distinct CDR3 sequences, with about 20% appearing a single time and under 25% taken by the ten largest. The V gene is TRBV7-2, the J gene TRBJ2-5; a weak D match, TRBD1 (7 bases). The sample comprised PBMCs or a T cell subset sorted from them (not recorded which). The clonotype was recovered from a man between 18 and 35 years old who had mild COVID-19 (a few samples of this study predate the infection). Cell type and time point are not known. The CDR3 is CASSLARGDQETQYF. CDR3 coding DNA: TGTGCCAGCAGCTTAGCCAGGGGGGACCAAGAGACCCAGTACTTC.